The 15 T cell receptor beta chains below were found in one sample sequenced in a study of cytotoxic CD8 clonotypes in ibrutinib-treated CLL. Here immunoSEQ multiplex PCR was the method, and the copy in TCRdb shows in-frame clones only, minus some. Of around 330,000 clones in the sample, 60% to 80% were seen once. Source: PBMCs, taken after 36 months of ibrutinib treatment. The receptors were gathered from a human donor with chronic lymphocytic leukemia.

There are a few counts of this clone. The chain uses TRBV27 and TRBJ2-3; possible D gene TRBD1, 5 bases. V lost 3 bases, J lost 0 bases, and 10 bases lay in between. The CDR3 totals 15 residues. Looked up from germline, CDR1 is MNHEY and CDR2 is SMNVEV (reference sequence). CDR3 nucleotide sequence: TGTGCCAGCAGTTTGTACAGGCCGAGCACAGATACGCAGTATTTT. It yields the protein CASSLYRPSTDTQYF.

The rearrangement links TRBV2 to TRBJ1-2; 8 bases fit TRBD1. Germline CDR1 SNHLY, CDR2 FYNNEI. The CDR3 sequence is 15 residues long. V lost 2 bases to trimming and J lost 0 bases; unmatched junction nucleotides: 2. Written as DNA, the CDR3 is TGTGCCAGCAGTGAACCGGGACAGGCTAACTATGGCTACACCTTC. Translated: CASSEPGQANYGYTF.

The V and J genes are TRBV7-2 and TRBJ2-2; TRBD2 agrees at 10 bases. Germline V gene lookup returns CDR1 SGHTA and CDR2 FQGNSA. Losses at the gene ends were 4 bases for V and 6 bases for J; bases not matched to a gene: 5. This CDR3 is 15 amino acids long. CDR3: CASSSRTSGPGELFF. The DNA of the CDR3 is TGTGCCAGCAGCTCTCGGACTAGCGGCCCCGGGGAGCTGTTTTTT.

The chain has TRBV28 and TRBJ2-7; 12 bases map to TRBD2. The CDR3 covers 19 residues. CDR1 MDHEN and CDR2 SYDVKM come from the germline V gene. V shed 1 base, J shed 5 bases, and the junction held 15 bases outside the gene matches. The CDR3 protein is CASSLSPWRTSGVLDEQYF. Here the CDR3 DNA reads TGTGCCAGCAGTTTATCTCCCTGGCGGACTAGCGGGGTTCTTGACGAGCAGTACTTC. Using reference TRBV28 and TRBJ2-7 for the parts outside the CDR3, the full variable domain is DVKVTQSSRYLVKRTGEKVFLECVQDMDHENMFWYRQDPGLGLRLIYFSYDVKMKEKGDIPEGYSVSREKKERFSLILESASTNQTSMYLCASSLSPWRTSGVLDEQYFGPGTRLTVT.

This sequence joins TRBV10-2 and TRBJ2-7; D is unresolved. Germline CDR1 WSHSY, CDR2 SAAADI. This CDR3 has 14 amino acids. V was clipped by 8 bases and J by 2 bases, with 16 bases between them. CDR3 coding DNA: TGCGCCAGCCGTTTCCATATGTTAACCTACGAGCAGTACTTC. It is translated as CASRFHMLTYEQYF.

The chain uses TRBV2 and TRBJ2-5; the match to TRBD1 covers 8 bases. The V gene's germline CDR1 is SNHLY and CDR2 FYNNEI. V shed 7 bases and J 3 bases; nucleotides not matched to a gene: 4. The CDR3 covers 13 residues. CDR3 nucleotide sequence: TGTGCCAGCATGGAGGACAGGGAAGAGACCCAGTACTTC. It yields the protein CASMEDREETQYF.

The chain carries TRBV4-1 and TRBJ1-3, with D tentatively TRBD1 (5 bases). The CDR3 covers 18 residues. V was clipped by 4 bases and J by 1 base, with 20 bases between them. From germline, CDR1 is MGHRA and CDR2 YSYEKL. CDR3 sequence: CASSLMTRDAVSGNTIYF. CDR3 nucleotides: TGCGCCAGCAGCCTAATGACCAGGGACGCTGTTTCTGGAAACACCATATATTTT.

The V call is TRBV9, the J call TRBJ1-2; unclear D gene. Germline V CDR1 and CDR2: SGDLS, YYNGEE. The length of the CDR3 is 15 residues. Deletions cut 4 bases from V and 4 bases from J, with 17 bases between. The CDR3 loop reads CASSTRRTDGYGYTF. The CDR3 nucleotides read TGTGCCAGCAGCACCAGGAGGACGGACGGCTATGGCTACACCTTC.

CDR3 residues: CASSTPPGDYEQYF. CDR3 in DNA: TGTGCCAGCAGTACCCCCCCCGGAGACTACGAGCAGTACTTC. The chain carries TRBV6-5 and TRBJ2-7; D remains ambiguous. Trimming removed 5 bases at V and 3 bases at J, with 14 bases between. Germline-derived CDR1 and CDR2 are MNHEY and SVGAGI. The CDR3 extends over 14 amino acids.

V gene TRBV6-1 combines with J gene TRBJ1-1; D uncertain. The CDR3 consists of 15 residues. Germline V CDR1 and CDR2: MNHNS, SASEGT. The germline V and J ends were trimmed by 5 bases and 2 bases, with 15 bases remaining between them. CDR3 region: CASSPLGAANTEAFF. The CDR3 nucleotides are TGTGCCAGCAGTCCCCTTGGTGCGGCAAACACTGAAGCTTTCTTT.

The rearrangement uses TRBV4-3 and TRBJ2-2; 12 nucleotides agree with TRBD2. This CDR3 is built from 18 residues. CDR1 is LGHNA, CDR2 YSLEER, per germline. V lost 0 bases, J lost 4 bases, and 6 bases stayed unmatched. The CDR3 region is CASSQDLLAGGPTGELFF. The CDR3 bases are TGCGCCAGCAGCCAAGATCTTCTAGCGGGAGGGCCCACCGGGGAGCTGTTTTTT.

V usage is TRBV5-5 and J usage is TRBJ2-3; D call uncertain. With 0 bases removed from V and 3 bases from J, the gap between germline ends came to 11 bases. This CDR3 region has 15 residues. Germline V lookup: CDR1 SGHKS, CDR2 YYEKEE (reference sequence). Here the CDR3 DNA reads TGTGCCAGCAGCTTGGGTAGGTCAGTGACAGATACGCAGTATTTT. Its translation is CASSLGRSVTDTQYF.

The chain has TRBV28 and TRBJ2-3, with TRBD2 matching over 11 bases. The CDR3 extends over 17 amino acids. The germline gives CDR1 MDHEN, CDR2 SYDVKM. Trimming removed 2 bases from V and 2 bases from J; junction bases left unmatched: 6. The CDR3 DNA follows: TGTGCCAGCAGTTTACTGGGACTAGCGGAGATCACAGATACGCAGTATTTT. It translates to CASSLLGLAEITDTQYF.

The V and J genes are TRBV27 and TRBJ1-2; D remains ambiguous. Deletions cut 10 bases from V and 5 bases from J, with 2 bases between. Germline V gene sequence: CDR1 MNHEY, CDR2 SMNVEV (reference sequence). The CDR3 is made up of 8 amino acids. The chain's CDR3 is CATYGYTF. CDR3 in DNA: TGTGCCACTTATGGCTACACCTTC.

The chain uses TRBV29-1 and TRBJ2-7, with D possibly called TRBD1 or TRBD2 (5 bases each). There are 16 residues in the CDR3. In germline, CDR1 is SQVTM, CDR2 ANQGSEA. Between the trimmed V and J ends, which lost 5 bases and 0 bases, there was a span of 20 bases. The CDR3 reads CSVLLSAGDSSYEQYF. Here the CDR3 DNA reads TGCAGCGTTCTTCTATCGGCGGGCGACAGCTCCTACGAGCAGTACTTC.